This TCR beta chain was documented in a study of blood T cell repertoires in COVID-19. Some clones are missing from TCRdb's copy, which holds only in-frame ones; the method was immunoSEQ multiplex PCR. This table holds some 90,000 clones, 80% found once. The material sequenced was peripheral blood. This TCR derives from a woman aged 70-85 years with acute or convalescent COVID-19.

CDR3 in amino acids: CSAWDRPRLFF. The DNA for the CDR3 is TGCAGTGCTTGGGACAGGCCGAGACTGTTTTTT. The rearrangement links TRBV20-1 to TRBJ1-4, with TRBD1 matching 8 bases. CDR1 DFQATT and CDR2 SNEGSKA come from the germline V gene (reference sequence). CDR3 length: 11 amino acids. The V and J ends lost 5 bases and 13 bases, in that order; junction bases with no gene match: 6.